A selection of T cell receptor beta chains follows, all from one sample in a study of human T cells and chemical hapten exposure. TCRdb re-called the RACE reads through MiXCR, storing one row per CDR3 protein. The data contain more than 85,000 distinct CDR3 sequences, less than 35% of them singletons. The material sequenced was whole blood, taken in connection with sensitization to the hapten diphenylcyclopropenone (DPC). These receptors all stem from a man aged 40-55 years with alopecia areata. Some clones in this sample may be carry-over from other donors' samples. The CDR3 runs from the conserved cysteine through the conserved F or W. D genes are given only for firm matches. Clone size, where shown, is once, few, many, or a class for clones that have expanded.

j_gene,v_gene,abundance,d_gene,CDR3nt,CDR3aa
TRBJ2-1,TRBV12-3/TRBV12-4,.,TRBD2,TGTGCCAGCAGTTTATGGGGGGGTAGGAATGAGCAGTTCTTC,CASSLWGGRNEQFF
TRBJ2-3,TRBV12-3/TRBV12-4,once,.,TGTGCCAGCACCCCTGTGGCAGATACGCAGTATTTT,CASTPVADTQYF
TRBJ2-3,TRBV2,few,TRBD1,TGTGCCAGCAGTCAACAGGGGGATACGCAGTATTTT,CASSQQGDTQYF
TRBJ2-7,TRBV21-1,.,.,TGTGCCAGCAGCAAAGGCGGGACAGCCTACGAGCAGTACTTC,CASSKGGTAYEQYF
TRBJ2-3,TRBV10-3,few,TRBD2,TGTGCCATCAGGACTAGCGGGACCACAGATACGCAGTATTTT,CAIRTSGTTDTQYF
TRBJ2-4,TRBV6-1,.,.,TGTGCCAGCAGTCTGGGGTTTCAGTACTTC,CASSLGFQYF
TRBJ2-1,TRBV10-3,once,.,TGTGCCATCAGTGAGCCGGGACTGGGAACTAATGAAGAGCAGTTCTTC,CAISEPGLGTNEEQFF
TRBJ1-1,TRBV20-1,.,TRBD1,TGCAGTGCCCGCACAGGGGGCAGCACTGAAGCTTTCTTT,CSARTGGSTEAFF
TRBJ1-1,TRBV5-5,.,.,TGTGCCAGCAGCTTGACCCCCGGCATGAACACTGAAGCTTTCTTT,CASSLTPGMNTEAFF
TRBJ2-7,TRBV4-2,.,.,TGTGCCAGCAGCCAAGACTCGCAGGTGCCCTACGAGCAGTACTTC,CASSQDSQVPYEQYF
TRBJ2-2,TRBV5-1,.,TRBD2,TGCGCCAGCAGCCTGGGGGGGACGGCGAACACCGGGGAGCTGTTTTTT,CASSLGGTANTGELFF
TRBJ1-5,TRBV2,.,TRBD1,TGTGCCAGCAGAAGGACAGGGGGAAGCAATCAGCCCCAGCATTTT,CASRRTGGSNQPQHF